A selection of T cell receptor beta chains follows, all from one sample in a study of blood T cells in healthy people across ages. TCRdb analysed the 5' RACE reads with MiXCR anew, one entry per CDR3 protein. The sample has around 790,000 distinct CDR3 sequences; approximately 44% are singletons. The sample was blood. These receptors were obtained from a man in his sixties in good health. The CDR3 runs from the conserved cysteine through the conserved F or W. The D gene is left open where the match is weak. Rows give clone size only sometimes, using once, few, many, or a class for an expanded clone.

>TRBV5-5|-|few|TRBJ2-7
CASRQSEVEQYF
TGTGCCAGCCGACAGAGCGAAGTCGAGCAGTACTTC
>TRBV19|-|-|TRBJ1-2
CASSIVGDHYGYTF
TGTGCCAGTAGTATAGTCGGGGACCACTATGGCTACACCTTC
>TRBV20-1|-|-|TRBJ2-7
CSARDAVRSYEQYF
TGCAGTGCTAGAGATGCGGTACGCTCCTACGAGCAGTACTTC
>TRBV7-9|TRBD1|-|TRBJ1-4
CASSRVKGTEGRAEEKLFF
TGTGCCAGCAGCCGGGTCAAGGGGACAGAAGGAAGAGCAGAGGAAAAACTGTTTTTT
>TRBV7-2|-|few|TRBJ2-1
CASSLNGQGTYNEQFF
TGTGCCAGCAGCCTCAACGGGCAGGGTACCTACAATGAGCAGTTCTTC
>TRBV2|-|-|TRBJ2-7
CASTQQAVYEQYF
TGTGCCAGCACCCAACAGGCGGTCTACGAGCAGTACTTC
>TRBV20-1|TRBD1|once|TRBJ1-5
CSASTGTAGPGQPQHF
TGCAGTGCTAGCACCGGGACAGCGGGTCCAGGGCAGCCCCAGCATTTT
>TRBV29-1|-|few|TRBJ1-2
CSVDRWGYTF
TGCAGCGTTGACAGGTGGGGCTACACCTTC
>TRBV6-2/TRBV6-3|-|-|TRBJ2-7
CASSYSVQAYNEQYF
TGTGCCAGCAGTTACTCGGTTCAGGCCTACAATGAGCAGTACTTC
>TRBV12-3/TRBV12-4|TRBD2|once|TRBJ2-4
CASSPPGVKRGAIAKNIQYF
TGTGCCAGCAGTCCGCCCGGGGTCAAGCGGGGGGCGATAGCCAAAAACATTCAGTACTTC
>TRBV15|TRBD1|-|TRBJ2-1
CATSNRPGTVYNEQFF
TGTGCCACCAGCAACCGACCCGGGACAGTCTACAATGAGCAGTTCTTC
>TRBV20-1|-|few|TRBJ1-4
CSAPRGVPEKLFF
TGCAGTGCCCCGCGGGGAGTCCCTGAAAAACTGTTTTTT
>TRBV7-8|-|-|TRBJ2-1
CASSAGPGGNEQFF
TGTGCCAGCAGCGCGGGACCCGGCGGGAATGAGCAGTTCTTC
>TRBV6-5|-|-|TRBJ1-1
CASSRQGFDTEAFF
TGTGCCAGCAGTAGGCAGGGCTTTGACACTGAAGCTTTCTTT
>TRBV29-1|-|-|TRBJ1-1
CSVRKDVNTEAFF
TGCAGCGTACGGAAAGACGTGAACACTGAAGCTTTCTTT